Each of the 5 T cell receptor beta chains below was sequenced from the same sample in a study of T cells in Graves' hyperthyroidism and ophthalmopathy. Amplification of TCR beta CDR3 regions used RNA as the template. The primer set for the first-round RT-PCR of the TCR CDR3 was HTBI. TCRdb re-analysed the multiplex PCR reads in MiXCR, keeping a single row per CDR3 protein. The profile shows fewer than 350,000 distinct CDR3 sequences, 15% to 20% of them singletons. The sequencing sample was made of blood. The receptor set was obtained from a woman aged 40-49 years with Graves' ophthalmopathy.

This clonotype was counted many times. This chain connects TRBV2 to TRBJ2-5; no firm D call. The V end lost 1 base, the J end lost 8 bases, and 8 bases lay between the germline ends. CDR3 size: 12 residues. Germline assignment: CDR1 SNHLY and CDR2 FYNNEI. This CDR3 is CASSEVETTQYF. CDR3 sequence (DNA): TGTGCCAGCAGTGAAGTTGAAACTACCCAGTACTTC.

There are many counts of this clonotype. This CDR3 reads CASSLQGAGNQPQHF. The CDR3, as DNA: TGTGCCAGCAGCTTGCAAGGGGCGGGCAATCAGCCCCAGCATTTT. The gene calls are TRBV5-5 and TRBJ1-5; the D gene is possibly TRBD1 (5 bases). Between the trimmed V and J ends, which lost 1 base and 2 bases, there was a span of 10 bases. This CDR3 is 15 amino acids long. Per germline, CDR1 SGHKS and CDR2 YYEKEE (reference sequence). Full variable domain (outside the CDR3, taken from reference TRBV5-5 and TRBJ1-5): DAGVTQSPTHLIKTRGQQVTLRCSPISGHKSVSWYQQVLGQGPQFIFQYYEKEERGRGNFPDRFSARQFPNYSSELNVNALLLGDSALYLCASSLQGAGNQPQHFGDGTRLSIL.

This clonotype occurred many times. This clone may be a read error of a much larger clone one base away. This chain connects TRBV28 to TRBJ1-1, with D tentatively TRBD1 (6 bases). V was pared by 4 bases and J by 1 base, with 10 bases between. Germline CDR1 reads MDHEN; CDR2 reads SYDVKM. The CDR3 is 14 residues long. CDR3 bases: TGTGCCAGCAGTTCTGGGACACCGAACACTGAAGCTTTCTTT. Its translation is CASSSGTPNTEAFF.

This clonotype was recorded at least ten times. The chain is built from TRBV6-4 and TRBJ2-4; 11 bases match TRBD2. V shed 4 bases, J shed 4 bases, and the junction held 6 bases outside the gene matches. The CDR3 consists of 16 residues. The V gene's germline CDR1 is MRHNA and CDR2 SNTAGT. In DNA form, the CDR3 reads TGTGCCAGCAGTGTCCCGACTAGCGGGACAAAAAACATTCAGTACTTC. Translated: CASSVPTSGTKNIQYF.

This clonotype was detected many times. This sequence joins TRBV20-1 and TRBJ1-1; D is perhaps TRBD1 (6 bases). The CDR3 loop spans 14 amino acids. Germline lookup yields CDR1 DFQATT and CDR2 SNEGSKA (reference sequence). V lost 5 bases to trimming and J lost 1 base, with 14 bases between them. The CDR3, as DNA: TGCAGTGCTTCAGGGGTCCCAGGGAACACTGAAGCTTTCTTT. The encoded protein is CSASGVPGNTEAFF.